This is a list of T cell receptor beta chains from one sample in a study of blood T cell repertoires in COVID-19. Sequencing was performed with immunoSEQ multiplex PCR; in TCRdb, only in-frame clones are kept and a portion is missing. The sample yields some 180,000 clones, 80% seen once. The source material was PBMCs or T cells enriched from blood (not recorded which). These receptors were taken from a man aged 60 to 69 who had been exposed to COVID-19. Both conserved end residues are part of each CDR3. The D gene is left open where the match is weak. Part of the rows lack a size; the others show once, few, many or a class for expanded clones.

TRBJ2-4 - TRBV7-2 - TGTGCCAGCACCGGACTTGGGAACATTCAGTACTTC CASTGLGNIQYF
TRBJ2-7 once TRBV30 - TGTGCCTGGGGGGGAGGAGCCTACGAGCAGTACTTC CAWGGGAYEQYF
TRBJ1-1 - TRBV5-1 - TGCGCCAGCAGCTTATCAGGGAATATGAACACTGAAGCTTTCTTT CASSLSGNMNTEAFF
TRBJ1-1 - TRBV19 - TGTGCCAGTAGTATAGATAGGGGCCTGAACACTGAAGCTTTCTTT CASSIDRGLNTEAFF
TRBJ1-5 - TRBV7-2 TRBD1 TGTGCCAGCAGCTTGGTACAGGGGGGGAATCAGCCCCAGCATTTT CASSLVQGGNQPQHF
TRBJ2-3 - TRBV11-2 - TGTGCCAGCACCCCAGGCGGCTACCCAGGGACGCAGTATTTT CASTPGGYPGTQYF
TRBJ1-5 - TRBV28 - TGTGCCAGCTCCCGGGCGGTGGGAGGGGGTAATCAGCCCCAGCATTTT CASSRAVGGGNQPQHF
TRBJ2-5 - TRBV5-6 TRBD1 TGTGCCAGCAGCTGGGGACAGCAGACCCAGTACTTC CASSWGQQTQYF
TRBJ2-5 - TRBV3-1/TRBV3-2 TRBD2 TGTGCCAGCAGCCAAGATCTTCGGGGGGAGGAGACCCAGTACTTC CASSQDLRGEETQYF
TRBJ1-4 few TRBV28 TRBD1 TGTGCCAGCAGAAGGGGGACAGGGGGCGCCGGTGAAAAACTGTTTTTT CASRRGTGGAGEKLFF
TRBJ1-2 - TRBV7-9 - TGTGCCAGCAGCTTAGGAGAGACAGGACTTGGCTACACCTTC CASSLGETGLGYTF
TRBJ2-2 - TRBV19 - TGTGCCAGTTCCAAAGATCCGGCGAACACCGGGGAGCTGTTTTTT CASSKDPANTGELFF
TRBJ1-2 - TRBV21-1 - TGTGCCAGCAGCAAAGAGGGGGAGGGCTACACCTTC CASSKEGEGYTF
TRBJ1-2 - TRBV19 - TGTGCCAGTAGTATGGGAGACTATGGCTACACCTTC CASSMGDYGYTF
TRBJ1-4 - TRBV7-9 - TGTGCCAGCACCGGCACACGGGGTGAAAAACTGTTTTTT CASTGTRGEKLFF
TRBJ2-5 - TRBV5-1 - TGCGCCAGCAGCTTGGCCGGGAGTGAAGAGACCCAGTACTTC CASSLAGSEETQYF
TRBJ1-4 - TRBV15 - TGTGCCACCAGCAGAGATTTTGTCGGGACTAATGAAAAACTGTTTTTT CATSRDFVGTNEKLFF
TRBJ2-7 - TRBV9 - TGTGCCAGCAGCCAACGTGCAGGGGTCAGTGGTTCCTACGAGCAGTACTTC CASSQRAGVSGSYEQYF
TRBJ2-7 - TRBV7-2 - TGTGCCAGCAGCTTTAATGGCGCACAGGTTTCCTACGAGCAGTACTTC CASSFNGAQVSYEQYF
TRBJ2-3 - TRBV21-1 - TGTGCCAGACAGGGGACACCTACCCCTAGCACAGATACGCAGTATTTT CARQGTPTPSTDTQYF
TRBJ1-2 - TRBV21-1 - TGTGCCAGCAGCACATTATTAGGGGGCTATGGCTACACCTTC CASSTLLGGYGYTF
TRBJ2-1 - TRBV7-8 TRBD2 TGTGCCAGCAGCTATTTCGGGAGGGAGGGCTTCTACAATGAGCAGTTCTTC CASSYFGREGFYNEQFF